Listed here are 27 T cell receptor beta chains from one sample, sequenced in a study of shared clonotypes between healthy human individuals. The protocol was immunoSEQ multiplex PCR, while the TCRdb copy is restricted to in-frame clones and leaves out a portion. The data contain some 500,000 clones, more than 70% of them singletons. The sequenced material came from PBMCs. Every receptor here comes from a woman aged 40 to 50 in good health. Some clones in this sample may be carry-over from other donors' samples.

A word on this clone: It is likely a read error: a sequence one base away is far more abundant. The genes are TRBV9 and TRBJ2-3; D is undetermined. The CDR3 sequence is 11 residues long. V was pared by 4 bases and J by 1 base, with 1 base between. CDR1 and CDR2 from the germline V gene are SGDLS and YYNGEE. Written as DNA, the CDR3 is TGTGCCAGCAGCCGCACAGATACGCAGTATTTT. This codes for CASSRTDTQYF.

Turning to this clone: A much larger clonotype is one base distant, so this may be a read error. The chain uses TRBV30 and TRBJ2-3, with TRBD2 matching over 7 bases. CDR1 is GTSNPN and CDR2 is SVGIG in the germline V gene (reference sequence). The junction had 7 bases not matched to a gene; V was cut back by 1 base and J by 3 bases. The CDR3 loop spans 15 amino acids. CDR3 loop: CAWSEPAGLTDTQYF. CDR3 coding DNA: TGTGCCTGGAGTGAACCAGCGGGACTTACAGATACGCAGTATTTT.

Note on this clone: The sample contains more than one DNA sequence encoding this CDR3. V and J are TRBV7-3 and TRBJ2-3; D possibly matches TRBD1 or TRBD2 (6 bases each). The CDR3 totals 15 residues. The V gene's germline CDR1 is SGHTA and CDR2 FQGTGA. Trimming pared 1 base from V and 0 bases from J, leaving 8 bases between. CDR3 sequence: CASSLSGTSTDTQYF. The CDR3 nucleotides read TGTGCCAGCAGCTTAAGCGGGACAAGCACAGATACGCAGTATTTT.

The J gene is TRBJ2-7, the V gene TRBV5-4, with TRBD2 matching 12 bases. V dropped 2 bases and J dropped 0; count of bases not matched to a gene: 12. This CDR3 comprises 19 residues. CDR1 SGHNT and CDR2 YYREEE come from the germline V gene (reference sequence). This CDR3 reads CASSFRRTLAGGSSYEQYF. The CDR3 region has the DNA TGTGCCAGCAGCTTCCGCCGAACACTAGCGGGAGGCTCCTCCTACGAGCAGTACTTC.

The rearrangement uses TRBV6-1 and TRBJ2-7, with 13 bases that match TRBD2. V trimming: 5 bases; J trimming: 4 bases; junction bases outside the gene matches: 5. Germline V gene lookup returns CDR1 MNHNS and CDR2 SASEGT. This CDR3 has 15 amino acids. This CDR3 reads CASSTSGLAGYEQYF. Written as DNA, the CDR3 is TGTGCCAGCAGTACCTCGGGACTAGCGGGATACGAGCAGTACTTC.

The chain has TRBV5-1 and TRBJ2-4, with TRBD1 as a possible D gene (5 bases). The germline V gene encodes CDR1 SGHRS and CDR2 YFSETQ. V shed 2 bases and J shed 8 bases, with 8 bases lying between them. The CDR3 is made up of 12 amino acids. CDR3 in amino acids: CASSLRGDIQYF. The CDR3 nucleotides read TGCGCCAGCAGCTTAAGGGGCGACATTCAGTACTTC.

The chain joins TRBV29-1 to TRBJ2-7; no clear D gene. V shed 7 bases and J shed 0 bases, with 13 bases lying between them. This CDR3 region has 13 residues. Per germline, CDR1 SQVTM and CDR2 ANQGSEA. CDR3 protein: CSAGSVSSYEQYF. The CDR3 DNA is TGCAGCGCCGGCTCTGTTAGCTCCTACGAGCAGTACTTC.

This clone was seen at least ten times. CDR3 in amino acids: CASSYRPGLYFF. The CDR3, as DNA: TGTGCCAGCAGTTACCGGCCGGGACTGTACTTCTTC. This chain joins TRBV6-5 and TRBJ2-1; the D gene is possibly TRBD2 (6 bases). CDR1 is MNHEY and CDR2 is SVGAGI in the germline V gene. V lost 2 bases to trimming and J lost 16 bases, with 15 bases between them. This CDR3 region has 12 residues.

The gene calls are TRBV5-4 and TRBJ2-7; TRBD1 aligns across 9 bases. The CDR3 is 15 amino acids. CDR1 is SGHNT and CDR2 is YYREEE in the germline V gene (reference sequence). V was clipped by 3 bases and J by 2 bases; unmatched bases: 6. DNA for the CDR3: TGTGCCAGCAGCTACCCCCGACAGGGGGCCTACGAGCAGTACTTC. This translates into CASSYPRQGAYEQYF.

The J gene is TRBJ2-5, the V gene TRBV13; D gene unclear. Trimming stripped 5 bases from V and 2 bases from J, with 9 bases between. Germline assignment: CDR1 PRHDT and CDR2 FYEKMQ (reference sequence). The CDR3 has 13 residues. In nucleotides, the CDR3 is TGTGCCAGCAGCAACCTACTACAAGAGACCCAGTACTTC. Encoded protein: CASSNLLQETQYF.

About this clone: A far larger clone lies a single base away; this is likely a read error. The J gene is TRBJ1-2, the V gene TRBV7-9; no reliable D call. Per germline, CDR1 SEHNR and CDR2 FQNEAQ (reference sequence). The CDR3 is 14 residues long. The CDR3 DNA sequence: TGTGCCGGCAGCTTAGCAGCCTCTAACTATGGCTACACCTTC. Amino acids: CAGSLAASNYGYTF.

CDR3 amino acids: CASATTGGTDTQYF. The CDR3 DNA reads as TGTGCCAGCGCTACGACAGGGGGCACAGATACGCAGTATTTT. This chain links TRBV28 with TRBJ2-3; 8 bases are a match to TRBD1. Looked up from germline, CDR1 is MDHEN and CDR2 is SYDVKM. V shed 8 bases, J shed 1 base, and the junction held 5 bases outside the gene matches. The CDR3 runs 14 residues.

This chain connects TRBV19 to TRBJ1-2; perhaps TRBD1 as D (6 bases). The CDR3 consists of 13 residues. The V and J ends lost 3 bases and 6 bases respectively, with 11 bases between them. Germline V lookup: CDR1 LNHDA, CDR2 SQIVND (reference sequence). The chain's CDR3 is CASSMWTADGYTF. In nucleotides, the CDR3 is TGTGCCAGTAGTATGTGGACAGCTGATGGCTACACCTTC.

The chain uses TRBV29-1 and TRBJ2-5, with a weak D call TRBD1 (6 bases). CDR1 is SQVTM, CDR2 ANQGSEA, per germline. CDR3 length equals 13 residues. With 1 base removed from V and 6 bases from J, the gap between germline ends came to 12 bases. As DNA, the CDR3 is TGCAGCGTTGAAGCAGGGGCAGGTCAGACCCAGTACTTC. Translating it yields CSVEAGAGQTQYF.

V usage is TRBV18 and J usage is TRBJ2-2; D is unresolved. Per the germline V gene, CDR1 is KGHSH and CDR2 is LQKENI. The V end lost 2 bases, the J end lost 7 bases, and 14 bases lay between the germline ends. The CDR3 has 15 residues. CDR3: CASSPNPASGGELFF. CDR3 in DNA: TGTGCCAGCTCACCAAACCCCGCCTCGGGCGGGGAGCTGTTTTTT. The whole variable domain, remainder taken from reference TRBV18 and TRBJ2-2, is NAGVMQNPRHLVRRRGQEARLRCSPMKGHSHVYWYRQLPEEGLKFMVYLQKENIIDESGMPKERFSAEFPKEGPSILRIQQVVRGDSAAYFCASSPNPASGGELFFGEGSRLTVL.

The V call is TRBV10-1, the J call TRBJ2-2; 8 bases line up with TRBD2. The CDR3 loop spans 15 amino acids. The trim removed 6 bases at V and 4 bases at J, leaving 7 bases unmatched. Germline lookup yields CDR1 WNHNN and CDR2 SYGVQD (reference sequence). Here the CDR3 DNA reads TGCGCCAGCAGAACCGGGACTAGGGGCACCGGGGAGCTGTTTTTT. Residues: CASRTGTRGTGELFF.

V and J are TRBV18 and TRBJ2-1, with 10 nucleotides matching TRBD2. V shed 4 bases, J shed 4 bases, and the junction held 4 bases outside the gene matches. CDR1 KGHSH and CDR2 LQKENI come from the germline V gene. CDR3 size: 15 residues. This CDR3 is CASSRETSGYNEQFF. The CDR3 DNA sequence: TGTGCCAGCTCACGCGAGACTAGCGGGTACAATGAGCAGTTCTTC.

The sample holds a few counts of this clone. The rearrangement links TRBV7-3 to TRBJ2-7; the D is unclear. Germline CDR1 reads SGHTA; CDR2 reads FQGTGA. The CDR3 has 15 amino acids. V dropped 4 bases and J dropped 7 bases, with 20 bases sitting between them. The CDR3 bases are TGTGCCAGCAGCTATCTAAGGGCCTTAGCCCCTGAGCAGTACTTC. Translated: CASSYLRALAPEQYF.

The chain has TRBV28 and TRBJ1-1; possibly TRBD1 for D (5 bases). The CDR3 is 14 amino acids. Germline V CDR1 and CDR2: MDHEN, SYDVKM. V was clipped by 3 bases and J by 4 bases, with 12 bases between them. This CDR3 reads CASSFRQRGTEAFF. DNA of the CDR3: TGTGCCAGCAGTTTTCGACAGAGAGGCACTGAAGCTTTCTTT.

The chain is built from TRBV11-1 and TRBJ2-1; D is possibly TRBD2 (6 bases). Germline CDR1 reads SGHAT; CDR2 reads FQDESV (reference sequence). The CDR3 runs to 15 residues. Between the trimmed V and J ends, which lost 5 bases and 1 base, there was a span of 12 bases. CDR3 nucleotide sequence: TGTGCCAGCAGCGCCTGGGACTTATCCTACAATGAGCAGTTCTTC. Protein: CASSAWDLSYNEQFF.

This sequence joins TRBV27 and TRBJ2-7; D may be TRBD2 (6 bases). The CDR3 is 13 amino acids. Trimming shortened V by 7 bases and J by 7 bases, and 17 bases separated the two germline ends. Germline V lookup: CDR1 MNHEY, CDR2 SMNVEV (reference sequence). The CDR3 DNA follows: TGTGCCAGCACTGGCGGGAACACTAGAGAGCAGTACTTC. Translated, it gives CASTGGNTREQYF.

As to this clone: The DNA is left out, because the CDR3 cannot be placed on it with certainty; the CDR3 is given as TCRdb lists it. The J gene is TRBJ1-1, the V gene TRBV27; TRBD1 is the table's D call and was not checked against the DNA. Looked up from germline, CDR1 is MNHEY and CDR2 is SMNVEV (reference sequence). A total of 16 residues make up the CDR3, ends included. The CDR3 protein is CASSSSGRTGNTEAFF.

This rearrangement joins TRBV29-1 to TRBJ2-3; D ambiguous. V lost 4 bases and J lost 0, with 2 bases in between. The CDR3 is 11 amino acids. Germline loops: CDR1 SQVTM, CDR2 ANQGSEA. The DNA of the CDR3 is TGCAGCGTTGCAAGCACAGATACGCAGTATTTT. Protein: CSVASTDTQYF.

CDR3 protein: CASSQATSGYEQYF. The CDR3 coding sequence is TGTGCCAGCAGCCAAGCAACTAGCGGCTACGAGCAGTACTTC. The V call is TRBV4-2, the J call TRBJ2-7, with 8 nucleotides matching TRBD2. With 1 base clipped from V and 3 bases from J, the junction kept 2 bases outside the gene matches. This CDR3 is 14 amino acids long. Per germline, CDR1 LGHNA and CDR2 YNFKEQ.

The chain recombines TRBV6-5 with TRBJ1-5, with D uncertain. The germline gives CDR1 MNHEY, CDR2 SVGAGI. This CDR3 spans 13 amino acids. V was shortened by 5 bases and J by 11 bases, with 16 bases between the two germline ends. Written as DNA, the CDR3 is TGTGCCAGCAGTCCCCAACTCTCACTGACCCAGCATTTT. Protein product: CASSPQLSLTQHF.

This chain connects TRBV28 to TRBJ2-5; TRBD2 might be the D (7 bases). V was pared by 4 bases and J by 3 bases, with 18 bases between. Germline V lookup: CDR1 MDHEN, CDR2 SYDVKM. The CDR3 runs 16 residues. The CDR3 protein is CASSSGPGAGEETQYF. The CDR3 nucleotides read TGTGCCAGCAGTTCAGGTCCAGGGGCGGGGGAAGAGACCCAGTACTTC.

This chain uses TRBV18 with TRBJ2-1; 10 bases line up with TRBD1. The junction had 4 bases not matched to a gene; V was cut back by 3 bases and J by 8 bases. This CDR3 contains 14 residues. Germline assignment: CDR1 KGHSH and CDR2 LQKENI. CDR3 nucleotides: TGTGCCAGCTCACCTAGGGACAGGGGCGATGAGCAGTTCTTC. It codes for CASSPRDRGDEQFF.